A single sample gave rise to the 16 T cell receptor beta chains below, sequenced in a study of control samples from healthy donors and cancer patients. Sequencing was performed with immunoSEQ multiplex PCR; in TCRdb, only in-frame clones are kept and a portion is missing. This sample has some 130,000 clones, with about nine tenths found just once. The sequenced material came from blood. These receptors were obtained from a woman aged 45-65 years in good health.

The chain links TRBV11-2 to TRBJ2-2; possibly TRBD1 for D (6 bases). There are 16 residues in the CDR3. Trimming removed 5 bases from V and 1 base from J, with 14 bases in between. CDR1 and CDR2 (germline): SGHAT, FQNNGV. CDR3 DNA sequence: TGTGCCAGCAGCCCTACCGACAGGTGGAACACCGGGGAGCTGTTTTTT. This codes for CASSPTDRWNTGELFF.

The chain is built from TRBV11-2 and TRBJ2-7, with D maybe TRBD1 (5 bases). This CDR3 is built from 13 residues. Looked up from germline, CDR1 is SGHAT and CDR2 is FQNNGV. V was pared by 1 base and J by 3 bases, with 7 bases between. The CDR3 is CASSLAGIYEQYF. CDR3 DNA: TGTGCCAGCAGCTTAGCAGGGATCTACGAGCAGTACTTC. The variable domain in full, completed from reference TRBV11-2 and TRBJ2-7, reads EAGVAQSPRYKIIEKRQSVAFWCNPISGHATLYWYQQILGQGPKLLIQFQNNGVVDDSQLPKDRFSAERLKGVDSTLKIQPAKLEDSAVYLCASSLAGIYEQYFGPGTRLTVT.

A few counts support this clone. V is TRBV5-6 and J is TRBJ2-5; the D gene could be TRBD1 or TRBD2 (5 bases each). CDR3 length equals 14 residues. Trimming shortened V by 2 bases and J by 1 base, and 9 bases separated the two germline ends. CDR1 SGHDT and CDR2 YYEEEE come from the germline V gene. The chain's CDR3 is CASSFRGRQETQYF. In DNA, the CDR3 is TGTGCCAGCAGCTTTAGGGGACGCCAAGAGACCCAGTACTTC.

This chain links TRBV2 with TRBJ2-3; 15 bases fit TRBD2. CDR1 and CDR2 (germline): SNHLY, FYNNEI. J gave up 1 base and V 6 bases, and 5 bases lay outside the gene matches. This CDR3 spans 17 amino acids. CDR3 sequence reads: CASRGLAGGRGTDTQYF. The DNA of the CDR3 is TGTGCCAGCAGGGGACTAGCGGGGGGCCGGGGCACAGATACGCAGTATTTT.

This clone appeared once. The chain links TRBV19 to TRBJ2-5, with D possibly matching TRBD2 (6 bases). The CDR3 runs to 15 residues. Trimming left V 6 bases short and J 4 bases short, with 18 bases between. Germline lookup yields CDR1 LNHDA and CDR2 SQIVND (reference sequence). CDR3 loop: CASSLGGGIGETQYF. CDR3 nucleotide sequence: TGTGCCAGTAGCCTCGGAGGAGGGATTGGAGAGACCCAGTACTTC.

The CDR3 coding sequence is TGTGCCAGCAGTCGCGACCACTCTGGGAACTCCTACGAGCAGTACTTC. As protein: CASSRDHSGNSYEQYF. The genes are TRBV2 and TRBJ2-7; no reliable D call. With 5 bases removed from V and 0 bases from J, the gap between germline ends came to 17 bases. CDR1 is SNHLY, CDR2 FYNNEI, per germline. This CDR3 spans 16 amino acids.

CDR3 in amino acids: CASSADTNTEAFF. The CDR3 nucleotides read TGTGCCAGCAGCGCCGACACGAACACTGAAGCTTTCTTT. This chain links TRBV9 with TRBJ1-1; D not certain. CDR1 and CDR2 from the germline V gene are SGDLS and YYNGEE. The CDR3 extends over 13 amino acids. Trimming stripped 3 bases from V and 1 base from J, with 7 bases between.

The chain uses TRBV18 and TRBJ2-7; D is unclear. CDR1 is KGHSH, CDR2 LQKENI, per germline. The CDR3 runs 13 residues. Trimming removed 5 bases at V and 2 bases at J, with 10 bases between. In DNA form, the CDR3 reads TGTGCCAGCTCAACTGTACAAACCTACGAGCAGTACTTC. Its protein is CASSTVQTYEQYF.

This chain uses TRBV30 with TRBJ1-4; weak D call: TRBD1 (5 bases). Germline CDR1 GTSNPN, CDR2 SVGIG (reference sequence). The CDR3 spans 14 residues. V dropped 6 bases and J dropped 4 bases, with 15 bases sitting between them. The CDR3 DNA reads as TGTGCCTGCCCTTTTGGGGCAGGTAATGAAAAACTGTTTTTT. Translation: CACPFGAGNEKLFF. Together with reference TRBV30 and TRBJ1-4, the CDR3 gives the full variable domain: SQTIHQWPATLVQPVGSPLSLECTVEGTSNPNLYWYRQAAGRGLQLLFYSVGIGQISSEVPQNLSASRPQDRQFILSSKKLLLSDSGFYLCACPFGAGNEKLFFGSGTQLSVL.

The genes are TRBV4-1 and TRBJ2-1; D is uncertain. Germline CDR1 MGHRA, CDR2 YSYEKL. V was cut by 0 bases and J by 0 bases, with 6 bases left in between. The CDR3 is 15 residues long. The CDR3 region is CASSQDFTSYNEQFF. CDR3 nucleotide sequence: TGCGCCAGCAGCCAAGATTTTACCTCCTACAATGAGCAGTTCTTC.

The chain couples TRBV7-9 to TRBJ1-4; no clear D. Germline CDR1 is SEHNR and CDR2 is FQNEAQ (reference sequence). The germline V and J ends were trimmed by 5 bases and 5 bases, with 6 bases remaining between them. The CDR3 is made up of 12 amino acids. The CDR3 bases are TGTGCCAGCAGCCACTCAAATGAAAAACTGTTTTTT. Its protein is CASSHSNEKLFF.

V and J are TRBV7-9 and TRBJ2-5; 12 nucleotides line up with TRBD2. CDR1 SEHNR and CDR2 FQNEAQ come from the germline V gene (reference sequence). This CDR3 comprises 15 residues. Germline trimming cut 5 bases from V and 5 bases from J; bases unmatched to any gene: 6. The CDR3 coding sequence is TGTGCCAGCAGCGAGACTAGCGGGAGCTGGGAGACCCAGTACTTC. Its protein product is CASSETSGSWETQYF.

J is TRBJ1-3 and V is TRBV19; D is unresolved. There are 16 residues in the CDR3. Germline CDR1 is LNHDA and CDR2 is SQIVND (reference sequence). Trimming removed 4 bases at V and 0 bases at J, with 13 bases between. CDR3 in DNA: TGTGCCAGTAGTAACTACACGAGATCCTCTGGAAACACCATATATTTT. Its translation: CASSNYTRSSGNTIYF.

The V call is TRBV19, the J call TRBJ2-2, with D hard to call. Per the germline V gene, CDR1 is LNHDA and CDR2 is SQIVND (reference sequence). The CDR3 is 12 amino acids. Trimming shortened V by 5 bases and J by 2 bases, and 3 bases separated the two germline ends. The CDR3 protein is CASSFNTGELFF. CDR3 sequence (DNA): TGTGCCAGTAGTTTTAACACCGGGGAGCTGTTTTTT.

The chain joins TRBV6-1 to TRBJ1-2; 10 positions agree with TRBD1. The CDR3 has 13 residues. V lost 3 bases, J lost 8 bases, and 3 bases stayed unmatched. The germline V gene has CDR1 MNHNS and CDR2 SASEGT. CDR3 region: CASSDGTGEGYTF. The CDR3 DNA reads as TGTGCCAGCAGTGACGGGACAGGGGAAGGCTACACCTTC.

The chain recombines TRBV2 with TRBJ1-1, with D perhaps matching TRBD1 (6 bases). Per germline, CDR1 SNHLY and CDR2 FYNNEI. Trimming cost V 7 bases and J 1 base, with 10 bases left between them. CDR3 length equals 13 residues. CDR3 amino acids: CASKGERNTEAFF. DNA for the CDR3: TGTGCCAGCAAGGGGGAGCGGAACACTGAAGCTTTCTTT.